This T cell receptor (beta chain) was recorded in a study of OX40 agonist ivuxolimab in advanced cancers. The protocol was immunoSEQ multiplex PCR, while the TCRdb copy is restricted to in-frame clones and leaves out a portion. The top ten hold roughly a fifth of the sample, which has roughly 38,000 clones, roughly 92% seen once. V gave up 3 bases and J gave up 7 bases; unmatched junction bases: 5. CDR1 is PRHDT and CDR2 is FYEKMQ in the germline V gene (reference sequence). The CDR3 loop spans 13 amino acids. This TCR derives from an adult with an advanced solid tumor such as melanoma, head and neck, liver or kidney cancer. Here the sequenced sample was CD4+ or CD8+ T cells sorted from blood, taken in a trial of the OX40 agonist ivuxolimab. The rearrangement uses TRBV13 and TRBJ2-5; 7 bases match TRBD1. DNA of the CDR3: TGTGCCAGCAGCTTCGGACAGGTTGGGACCCAGTACTTC. Its protein is CASSFGQVGTQYF.